Below are 15 T cell receptor beta chains sequenced from a single sample in a study of vaccination effects on CD4 cells after COVID-19. In the ViraFEST assay, antigen-specific CD4+ clonotypes were identified by expansion after peptide-pool stimulation. Culturing for around ten days preceded CD4+ T cell isolation. Subjects were given two BNT162b2 or mRNA-1273 vaccine doses. The antigens for these receptors are not known. Sequencing was performed with immunoSEQ multiplex PCR; in TCRdb, only in-frame clones are kept and a portion is missing. Here the sample spans more than 25,000 clones, 74% being singletons. This specimen was CD4+ T cells from PBMCs cultured with HCoV-229E spike peptides, taken after COVID-19 vaccination. The receptors stem from a human donor who received a COVID-19 vaccine.

V gene TRBV19 combines with J gene TRBJ2-1; D is unresolved. The CDR3 spans 15 residues. The germline CDR1 and CDR2 sequences are LNHDA and SQIVND (reference sequence). Between the trimmed V and J ends, which lost 1 base and 0 bases, there was a span of 7 bases. The CDR3 here is CASSIGLSSYNEQFF. CDR3 bases: TGTGCCAGTAGTATAGGTCTGAGCTCCTACAATGAGCAGTTCTTC. The full variable domain, its missing parts supplied by reference TRBV19 and TRBJ2-1, is DGGITQSPKYLFRKEGQNVTLSCEQNLNHDAMYWYRQDPGQGLRLIYYSQIVNDFQKGDIAEGYSVSREKKESFPLTVTSAQKNPTAFYLCASSIGLSSYNEQFFGPGTRLTVL.

The chain links TRBV6-2 or TRBV6-3 to TRBJ2-2; D is possibly TRBD1 or TRBD2 (5 bases each). V dropped 2 bases and J dropped 4 bases, with 14 bases sitting between them. Germline V lookup: CDR1 MNHEY, CDR2 SVGEGT. The CDR3 sequence is 16 residues long. The CDR3 loop reads CASSYGPGLSTGELFF. CDR3 coding DNA: TGTGCCAGCAGTTACGGGCCGGGGCTTAGCACCGGGGAGCTGTTTTTT.

This rearrangement joins TRBV3-1 (or the pseudogene TRBV3-2) to TRBJ1-2, with no clear D. Germline CDR1 and CDR2: LGHDT and YNNKEL (reference sequence). The CDR3 spans 12 residues. V was cut by 2 bases and J by 1 base, with 2 bases left in between. CDR3 DNA: TGTGCCAGCAGCCAACTTAACTATGGCTACACCTTC. Its protein is CASSQLNYGYTF.

The V gene is TRBV19, the J gene TRBJ1-5; 7 bases match TRBD1. J was trimmed by 1 base and V by 4 bases; bases with no gene match: 7. The CDR3 consists of 16 residues. Germline V gene data show CDR1 as LNHDA and CDR2 as SQIVND (reference sequence). The CDR3 reads CASSTTGIGSNQPQHF. The CDR3 DNA reads TGTGCCAGTAGTACGACAGGGATCGGGAGCAATCAGCCCCAGCATTTT.

J is TRBJ1-5 and V is TRBV7-2; D not certain. The CDR3 is 14 amino acids. V gave up 1 base and J gave up 0 bases, with 4 bases separating them. The V gene's germline CDR1 is SGHTA and CDR2 FQGNSA. DNA of the CDR3: TGTGCCAGCAGCTTAGGGTATAGCAATCAGCCCCAGCATTTT. Amino acids: CASSLGYSNQPQHF.

The J gene is TRBJ1-5, the V gene TRBV6-5; D remains unclear. Trimming pared 6 bases from V and 9 bases from J, leaving 18 bases between. Per the germline V gene, CDR1 is MNHEY and CDR2 is SVGAGI. The length of the CDR3 is 14 residues. The CDR3 here is CASREGLLSPPQHF. In DNA, the CDR3 is TGTGCCAGCAGGGAGGGTCTGCTTAGTCCGCCCCAGCATTTT.

V and J are TRBV4-2 and TRBJ2-1, with TRBD2 as a possible D gene (6 bases). Germline values: CDR1 LGHNA, CDR2 YNFKEQ. With 8 bases removed from V and 6 bases from J, the gap between germline ends came to 11 bases. This CDR3 contains 12 residues. CDR3 DNA: TGTGCCAGCCGCCCCGGGGGCAATGAGCAGTTCTTC. It is translated as CASRPGGNEQFF.

The chain carries TRBV20-1 and TRBJ2-7; D is undetermined. The CDR3 has 11 amino acids. V was trimmed by 4 bases and J by 7 bases, leaving 11 bases between them. Germline V gene sequence: CDR1 DFQATT, CDR2 SNEGSKA (reference sequence). The CDR3 region is CSAKTAREQYF. The CDR3 coding sequence is TGCAGTGCTAAGACCGCTCGGGAGCAGTACTTC.

This clone was counted once. V usage is TRBV3-1 (or the pseudogene TRBV3-2) and J usage is TRBJ1-1; 7 nucleotides agree with TRBD1. Germline V lookup: CDR1 LGHDT, CDR2 YNNKEL (reference sequence). This CDR3 is built from 14 residues. V lost 3 bases and J lost 4; bases outside the gene matches: 5. The CDR3 sequence: CASSHATGSTEAFF. The DNA for the CDR3 is TGTGCCAGCAGCCATGCGACAGGGTCCACTGAAGCTTTCTTT.

The chain carries TRBV6-5 and TRBJ2-3; 8 positions match TRBD2. V gave up 2 bases and J gave up 0 bases; unmatched junction bases: 1. This CDR3 comprises 15 residues. Germline loops: CDR1 MNHEY, CDR2 SVGAGI. The chain's CDR3 is CASSYPSGSTDTQYF. In nucleotides, the CDR3 is TGTGCCAGCAGTTACCCTAGCGGGAGCACAGATACGCAGTATTTT.

The chain carries TRBV7-6 and TRBJ2-7; no firm D call. Germline V gene lookup returns CDR1 SGHVS and CDR2 FNYEAQ. This CDR3 is built from 11 residues. V gave up 3 bases and J gave up 6 bases, with 6 bases separating them. The CDR3 loop is CASSFLGEQYF. As DNA, the CDR3 is TGTGCCAGCAGCTTTCTGGGCGAGCAGTACTTC. The full variable domain, in which reference TRBV7-6 and TRBJ2-7 provide the parts outside the CDR3, is GAGVSQSPRYKVTKRGQDVALRCDPISGHVSLYWYRQALGQGPEFLTYFNYEAQQDKSGLPNDRFSAERPEGSISTLTIQRTEQRDSAMYRCASSFLGEQYFGPGTRLTVT.

The chain has TRBV2 and TRBJ1-2; 10 nucleotides match TRBD1. The CDR3 runs 15 residues. Germline loops: CDR1 SNHLY, CDR2 FYNNEI. With V trimmed by 8 bases and J by 7 bases, 13 bases remained unmatched. CDR3 bases: TGTGCCAGCCTGCCTTCACGGGACAGGGGCGCTGGCTACACCTTC. This translates into CASLPSRDRGAGYTF.

This rearrangement joins TRBV29-1 to TRBJ1-2; D not certain. V shed 8 bases and J shed 8 bases, with 15 bases lying between them. The germline V gene has CDR1 SQVTM and CDR2 ANQGSEA. This CDR3 has 11 amino acids. For the CDR3, the DNA is TGCAGCACCGGCGGGGAAGGAGGCTACACCTTC. Amino acid sequence: CSTGGEGGYTF.

The CDR3 is CSASPGTSGSTGELFF. CDR3 in DNA: TGCAGTGCTAGTCCCGGGACTAGCGGGAGTACCGGGGAGCTGTTTTTT. The rearrangement uses TRBV20-1 and TRBJ2-2, with 14 positions matching TRBD2. The CDR3 loop spans 16 amino acids. The germline CDR1 and CDR2 sequences are DFQATT and SNEGSKA (reference sequence). The V gene end was trimmed by 3 bases and the J gene end by 5 bases; junction bases not matched to a gene: 5.

V is TRBV3-1 (or the pseudogene TRBV3-2) and J is TRBJ1-1; D call uncertain. Germline V CDR1 and CDR2: LGHDT, YNNKEL (reference sequence). V was pared by 6 bases and J by 2 bases, with 10 bases between. CDR3 length equals 13 residues. The CDR3 sequence: CASRDLPNTEAFF. In nucleotides, the CDR3 is TGTGCCAGCAGAGACCTACCAAACACTGAAGCTTTCTTT.